The 10 T cell receptor beta chains below come from one sample, sequenced in a study of blood T cell repertoires in COVID-19. Repertoires were generated with immunoSEQ multiplex PCR, while TCRdb's copy carries only in-frame clones and drops some. The table shows 200,000 to 250,000 clones, with around four fifths occurring only once. The sample consisted of peripheral blood. The receptors were sampled from a woman of 80 years or more with COVID-19, enrolled during active disease.

This chain connects TRBV11-3 to TRBJ2-1, with TRBD1 matching over 9 bases. This CDR3 is 15 amino acids long. Germline CDR1 is SGHNT and CDR2 is YENEEA. The ends lost 4 bases at V and 2 bases at J; junction bases unmatched: 3. The CDR3 DNA is TGTGCCAGCAGCTCCGGACAGGGGACCTACAATGAGCAGTTCTTC. This gives the protein CASSSGQGTYNEQFF.

The chain has TRBV14 and TRBJ2-5; D uncertain. This CDR3 contains 13 residues. CDR1 and CDR2 (germline): SGHDN, FVKESK. V was cut by 6 bases and J by 5 bases, with 13 bases left in between. The CDR3 here is CASSLTWWETQYF. The CDR3 coding sequence is TGTGCCAGCAGTCTTACATGGTGGGAGACCCAGTACTTC.

This clone was observed a handful of times. V and J are TRBV2 and TRBJ2-7; 9 bases match TRBD2. Germline V gene data show CDR1 as SNHLY and CDR2 as FYNNEI. V lost 11 bases, J lost 3 bases, and 11 bases stayed unmatched. The length of the CDR3 is 14 residues. The CDR3 is CAGAIAGVSYEQYF. The CDR3 bases are TGTGCCGGGGCTATAGCGGGAGTCAGCTACGAGCAGTACTTC. Together with reference TRBV2 and TRBJ2-7, the CDR3 gives the full variable domain: EPEVTQTPSHQVTQMGQEVILRCVPISNHLYFYWYRQILGQKVEFLVSFYNNEISEKSEIFDDQFSVERPDGSNFTLKIRSTKLEDSAMYFCAGAIAGVSYEQYFGPGTRLTVT.

This clone was picked up one time. The chain recombines TRBV5-1 with TRBJ1-2, with D possibly being TRBD1 (5 bases). Trimming pared 0 bases from V and 2 bases from J, leaving 14 bases between. The CDR3 has 16 amino acids. CDR1 is SGHRS, CDR2 YFSETQ, per germline. The DNA of the CDR3 is TGCGCCAGCAGCTTGGAGGGTTCTGGACACAACTATGGCTACACCTTC. It yields the protein CASSLEGSGHNYGYTF. Combining the CDR3 with reference TRBV5-1 and TRBJ1-2 gives the whole variable domain KAGVTQTPRYLIKTRGQQVTLSCSPISGHRSVSWYQQTPGQGLQFLFEYFSETQRNKGNFPGRFSGRQFSNSRSEMNVSTLELGDSALYLCASSLEGSGHNYGYTFGSGTRLTVV.

In its sample, this clone was seen once. J is TRBJ2-7 and V is TRBV5-1, with TRBD2 as a possible D gene (6 bases). Germline CDR1 SGHRS, CDR2 YFSETQ. The CDR3 covers 13 residues. The V end lost 6 bases, the J end lost 7 bases, and 17 bases lay between the germline ends. The CDR3 sequence is CASNPRGGGEQYF. As DNA, the CDR3 is TGCGCCAGCAACCCCCGAGGTGGAGGGGAGCAGTACTTC.

This chain connects TRBV4-1 to TRBJ2-6; the match to TRBD1 covers 10 bases. The CDR3 has 17 amino acids. The germline V gene has CDR1 MGHRA and CDR2 YSYEKL. With V trimmed by 1 base and J by 1 base, 1 base remained unmatched. The CDR3 protein is CASSQGTGGSGANVLTF. CDR3 nucleotides: TGCGCCAGCAGCCAAGGGACAGGGGGGTCTGGGGCCAACGTCCTGACTTTC.

CDR3 amino acids: CASSQDLYGYTF. The CDR3 region has the DNA TGTGCCAGCAGCCAAGATCTGTATGGCTACACCTTC. This sequence joins TRBV3-1 (or the pseudogene TRBV3-2) and TRBJ1-2, with D unclear. Trimming cost V 0 bases and J 5 bases, with 4 bases left between them. CDR3 length: 12 residues. In germline, CDR1 is LGHDT, CDR2 YNNKEL (reference sequence).

This clone came up a few times. The rearrangement links TRBV28 to TRBJ1-4; D call uncertain. The CDR3 has 14 residues. Trimming shortened V by 8 bases and J by 10 bases, and 20 bases separated the two germline ends. Germline V gene sequence: CDR1 MDHEN, CDR2 SYDVKM. CDR3 amino acids: CASQPTDGLGKLFF. CDR3 coding DNA: TGTGCCAGCCAACCCACGGACGGACTCGGAAAACTGTTTTTT.

The chain couples TRBV9 to TRBJ1-3, with 8 bases identical to TRBD1. V was pared by 0 bases and J by 0 bases, with 2 bases of the junction left unmatched. This CDR3 contains 16 residues. Germline CDR1 SGDLS, CDR2 YYNGEE. CDR3 loop: CASSVAGTGSGNTIYF. CDR3 nucleotides: TGTGCCAGCAGCGTAGCCGGGACAGGCTCTGGAAACACCATATATTTT.

The chain recombines TRBV15 with TRBJ2-7; possible D gene TRBD1, 6 bases. Trimming cost V 0 bases and J 5 bases, with 17 bases left between them. Per germline, CDR1 LNHNV and CDR2 YYDKDF (reference sequence). CDR3 length: 16 residues. The CDR3 sequence is CATSRELTGHSDEQYF. Written as DNA, the CDR3 is TGTGCCACCAGCAGAGAACTTACGGGACATTCTGACGAGCAGTACTTC.